The 9 T cell receptor beta chains in this list originate from one sample, sequenced in a study of T cells in localized non-small cell lung cancer. TCRdb keeps only in-frame clones here, not all; method: immunoSEQ multiplex PCR. The sample has around 21,000 clones, roughly 90% seen once. Specimen: peripheral blood, collected before any cancer treatment. The receptors originated from a male donor older than 55 with stage I squamous cell lung carcinoma.

V gene TRBV28 combines with J gene TRBJ1-2; 7 bases are a match to TRBD1. Germline V CDR1 and CDR2: MDHEN, SYDVKM. This CDR3 region has 14 residues. The trim removed 6 bases at V and 2 bases at J, leaving 6 bases unmatched. The DNA for the CDR3 is TGTGCCAGCAGAGGAGGGGGCCGCAACTATGGCTACACCTTC. It translates to CASRGGGRNYGYTF.

This rearrangement joins TRBV19 to TRBJ1-5; D is ambiguous. The germline gives CDR1 LNHDA, CDR2 SQIVND (reference sequence). The V end lost 0 bases, the J end lost 0 bases, and 12 bases lay between the germline ends. CDR3 length equals 17 residues. This chain's CDR3 is CASSIDPTLYSNQPQHF. The CDR3 nucleotides read TGTGCCAGTAGTATAGATCCGACTCTCTATAGCAATCAGCCCCAGCATTTT.

This sequence joins TRBV27 and TRBJ2-2; weak D call: TRBD1 (5 bases). The CDR3 sequence is 14 residues long. Trimming left V 6 bases short and J 0 bases short, with 8 bases between. Germline CDR1 MNHEY, CDR2 SMNVEV (reference sequence). The CDR3 sequence: CASRPTANTGELFF. For the CDR3, the DNA is TGTGCCAGCAGGCCGACAGCGAACACCGGGGAGCTGTTTTTT.

J is TRBJ1-1 and V is TRBV10-1; possible D gene TRBD1, 6 bases. CDR1 WNHNN and CDR2 SYGVQD come from the germline V gene (reference sequence). The length of the CDR3 is 13 residues. With 6 bases removed from V and 4 bases from J, the gap between germline ends came to 12 bases. The CDR3 coding sequence is TGCGCCAGCAGCGCAGGGGTCGGCACTGAAGCTTTCTTT. Amino acid sequence: CASSAGVGTEAFF.

V is TRBV7-3 and J is TRBJ2-1, with 7 bases fitting TRBD2. The CDR3 is 15 residues long. The ends lost 1 base at V and 6 bases at J; junction bases unmatched: 6. Germline V gives CDR1 SGHTA, CDR2 FQGTGA. This chain's CDR3 is CASSLSWGGSNEQFF. CDR3 nucleotide sequence: TGTGCCAGCAGCTTAAGCTGGGGGGGTTCCAATGAGCAGTTCTTC.

This chain connects TRBV5-8 to TRBJ1-2, with no clear D. The germline V gene has CDR1 SGHTS and CDR2 YDEGEE. V was trimmed by 0 bases and J by 7 bases, leaving 7 bases between them. This CDR3 has 12 residues. The CDR3, as DNA: TGTGCCAGCAGCTTGGACGTCGGTGGCTACACCTTC. Protein product: CASSLDVGGYTF. The full variable domain, in which reference TRBV5-8 and TRBJ1-2 provide the parts outside the CDR3, is EAGVTQSPTHLIKTRGQQATLRCSPISGHTSVYWYQQALGLGLQFLLWYDEGEERNRGNFPPRFSGRQFPNYSSELNVNALELEDSALYLCASSLDVGGYTFGSGTRLTVV.

This clone was seen just once. The CDR3 loop is CASSMGHNNQPQHF. In DNA, the CDR3 is TGTGCCAGTAGTATGGGACATAACAATCAGCCCCAGCATTTT. The rearrangement links TRBV19 to TRBJ1-5, with D maybe TRBD1 (6 bases). The ends were cut back, 3 bases at V and 3 bases at J, with 9 bases in the middle. The CDR3 is made up of 14 amino acids. Germline values: CDR1 LNHDA, CDR2 SQIVND (reference sequence).

This clone was recorded once. The chain uses TRBV7-8 and TRBJ2-1, with 11 bases fitting TRBD2. This CDR3 is 16 amino acids long. Germline V gene sequence: CDR1 SGHVS, CDR2 FQNEAQ. Germline trimming cut 3 bases from V and 2 bases from J; bases unmatched to any gene: 3. The CDR3 coding sequence is TGTGCCAGCAGCTTCCCTAGCGGGGGGACCTACAATGAGCAGTTCTTC. Protein sequence: CASSFPSGGTYNEQFF.

The CDR3 DNA sequence: TGCGCCAGCAGCTTGGACCGTACGAACACTGAAGCTTTCTTT. This encodes CASSLDRTNTEAFF. This chain connects TRBV5-1 to TRBJ1-1; D ambiguous. The germline gives CDR1 SGHRS, CDR2 YFSETQ. The CDR3 consists of 14 residues. Trimming left V 0 bases short and J 1 base short, with 7 bases between.